Sequencing of this T cell receptor beta chain was carried out in a study of STAT5B mutations in CD4+ large granular lymphocyte leukemia. Germline CDR1 SGHRS, CDR2 YFSETQ. The CDR3 consists of 14 residues. Trimming removed 1 base from V and 1 base from J, with 5 bases in between. In this sample, this clone turned up a few times. Generated by immunoSEQ multiplex PCR, the TCRdb table keeps only in-frame clones and is missing some. Among roughly 32,000 clones, around 76% were seen once, and the ten largest hold around 2%. This chain connects TRBV5-1 to TRBJ2-2; weak D call: TRBD1 (5 bases). Sequencing was done on a sample of CD4+ T cells from blood buffy coats. The origin of this receptor is a human donor in good health. CDR3 nucleotide sequence: TGCGCCAGCAGCTTGACAGGGAACACCGGGGAGCTGTTTTTT. Its translation: CASSLTGNTGELFF.